This TCR beta chain was sequenced for a study of cytomegalovirus exposure and HLA in healthy donors. As concerns this clone: No antigen is known for it.

Unmatched junction bases numbered 8, after V lost 4 bases and J lost 6 bases. In germline, CDR1 is SEHNR, CDR2 FQNEAQ (reference sequence). The CDR3 has 15 amino acids. Findings of the study overall: It was approximately 150 TCR beta chains that were listed as cytomegalovirus-associated. A classifier reportedly called cytomegalovirus status with high sensitivity and specificity. Specificity for CMV antigens was confirmed in vitro for a few of the CMV-associated chains.

Generated by immunoSEQ multiplex PCR, the TCRdb table keeps only in-frame clones and is missing some. Seen here are tens of thousands of clones, nearly 95% observed once, and the top ten hold roughly 1.6%. The sequenced sample consisted of PBMCs. The TCR was taken from a man aged 18 to 29 in good health and CMV-seropositive. The chain has TRBV7-9 and TRBJ1-4, with 7 bases identical to TRBD1. CDR3 sequence reads: CASSSPQGTDEKLFF. The CDR3 DNA reads TGTGCCAGCAGCTCACCTCAAGGGACAGATGAAAAACTGTTTTTT.